The 5 T cell receptor beta chains reported below all come from one sample, sequenced in a study of blood T cell repertoires in COVID-19. The assay was immunoSEQ multiplex PCR, and TCRdb's table has in-frame clones only and misses some. The repertoire includes some 150,000 clones, 70% to 90% of them detected once, and approximately 8% sits in the top ten. The specimen sequenced was peripheral blood. The origin of the receptors is a woman aged 55-69 years with COVID-19, enrolled during active disease.

The V call is TRBV3-1 (or the pseudogene TRBV3-2), the J call TRBJ2-3, with 12 bases fitting TRBD2. This CDR3 contains 15 residues. Losses at the gene ends were 0 bases for V and 11 bases for J; bases not matched to a gene: 6. The germline gives CDR1 LGHDT, CDR2 YNNKEL (reference sequence). CDR3 region: CASSQELAGGGKQYF. DNA of the CDR3: TGTGCCAGCAGCCAAGAACTAGCGGGAGGTGGGAAGCAGTATTTT.

CDR3 in DNA: TGCGCCAGCAGCCAAGTCCAGGGGGCGCGAGAGACCCAGTACTTC. Its translation is CASSQVQGARETQYF. The rearrangement joins TRBV4-1 to TRBJ2-5; the match to TRBD1 covers 8 bases. Germline V CDR1 and CDR2: MGHRA, YSYEKL. The CDR3 extends over 15 amino acids. The V gene end was trimmed by 1 base and the J gene end by 4 bases; junction bases not matched to a gene: 5.

V and J are TRBV7-2 and TRBJ1-1, with D unclear. The CDR3 covers 15 residues. V was clipped by 2 bases and J by 1 base, with 11 bases between them. CDR1 is SGHTA and CDR2 is FQGNSA in the germline V gene. CDR3 in DNA: TGTGCCAGCAGCTTATATGCAGCGGGGAACACTGAAGCTTTCTTT. It translates to CASSLYAAGNTEAFF. Supplemented by reference TRBV7-2 and TRBJ1-1, the full variable domain reads GAGVSQSPSNKVTEKGKDVELRCDPISGHTALYWYRQSLGQGLEFLIYFQGNSAPDKSGLPSDRFSAERTGGSVSTLTIQRTQQEDSAVYLCASSLYAAGNTEAFFGQGTRLTVV.

The J gene is TRBJ1-1, the V gene TRBV29-1, with D tentatively TRBD1 (6 bases). Trimming cost V 6 bases and J 4 bases, with 12 bases left between them. Looked up from germline, CDR1 is SQVTM and CDR2 is ANQGSEA. The CDR3 has 12 amino acids. The CDR3 region has the DNA TGCAGCGTCAACAGGGAGTTCACTGAAGCTTTCTTT. Translated, it gives CSVNREFTEAFF.

V and J are TRBV5-1 and TRBJ2-2; no reliable D call. The CDR3 has 15 residues. The germline CDR1 and CDR2 sequences are SGHRS and YFSETQ. V lost 4 bases, J lost 3 bases, and 13 bases lay in between. The CDR3 DNA reads TGCGCCAGCAGCCCGCCTGCCACAGACACCGGGGAGCTGTTTTTT. Residues: CASSPPATDTGELFF.